The sequence of this T cell receptor beta chain was determined in a study of molecular identifiers for immune sequencing clone quantification. Germline loops: CDR1 LGHDT, CDR2 YNNKEL (reference sequence). This CDR3 comprises 15 residues. The ends were cut back, 2 bases at V and 8 bases at J, with 16 bases in the middle. Via MiXCR, TCRdb re-called the PCR reads, giving one row per CDR3 protein. The sample yields tens of thousands of distinct CDR3 sequences, roughly 21% seen once. The sequenced material came from naive CD8+ T cells from blood, with Jurkat cell RNA spiked in. Subset described: FACS-sorted CD8+CD4-CCR7+CD45RA+ naive T cells. The gene calls are TRBV3-1 and TRBJ2-1, with D uncertain. The TCR sequence derives from a human donor in good health. Some libraries in this study had Jurkat cell RNA spiked in. In nucleotides, the CDR3 is TGTGCCAGCAGCCAATACTCCGCTGGGATAGATGAGCAGTTCTTC. Amino acids: CASSQYSAGIDEQFF.